Below are 10 T cell receptor beta chains sequenced from a single sample in a study of OX40 agonist ivuxolimab in advanced cancers. Here immunoSEQ multiplex PCR was the method, and the copy in TCRdb shows in-frame clones only, minus some. The table has tens of thousands of clones, around 90% seen once. Sequenced here: CD4+ or CD8+ T cells sorted from blood, sampled in a trial of the OX40 agonist ivuxolimab. All receptors derive from an adult with an advanced solid tumor such as melanoma, head and neck, liver or kidney cancer.

The CDR3 protein is CASSKRAGPPVAKNIQYF. Here the CDR3 DNA reads TGTGCCAGCAGCAAAAGGGCAGGACCCCCGGTCGCCAAAAACATTCAGTACTTC. The chain joins TRBV21-1 to TRBJ2-4. TRBV21-1 is marked as a pseudogene. The CDR3 has 18 amino acids.

The CDR3 is CASRGGRDSYNEQFF. The DNA for the CDR3 is TGTGCCAGCAGGGGGGGACGGGACTCCTACAATGAGCAGTTCTTC. The genes are TRBV2 and TRBJ2-1; D is perhaps TRBD2 (6 bases). Looked up from germline, CDR1 is SNHLY and CDR2 is FYNNEI. This CDR3 has 15 amino acids. The V end lost 6 bases, the J end lost 0 bases, and 12 bases lay between the germline ends.

This clone was seen just once. This chain links TRBV6-5 with TRBJ2-5; 7 bases match TRBD1. The CDR3 extends over 13 amino acids. The J segment lost 7 bases and the V segment lost 6 bases, leaving 8 bases of the junction unmatched. The germline V gene has CDR1 MNHEY and CDR2 SVGAGI. The CDR3 loop reads CASSRQGGGTQYF. The CDR3 bases are TGTGCCAGCAGCCGACAGGGTGGCGGGACCCAGTACTTC.

The chain couples TRBV5-8 to TRBJ1-5; maybe TRBD1 (6 bases). The CDR3 has 12 residues. Germline V gene lookup returns CDR1 SGHTS and CDR2 YDEGEE. Trimming left V 4 bases short and J 6 bases short, with 8 bases between. The CDR3 DNA reads TGTGCCAGCAGCCACAGGGCTCAGCCCCAGCATTTT. As protein: CASSHRAQPQHF.

The chain recombines TRBV28 with TRBJ2-7, with D perhaps TRBD2 (6 bases). CDR3 length: 14 residues. Trimming stripped 11 bases from V and 2 bases from J, with 19 bases between. Germline V gene lookup returns CDR1 MDHEN and CDR2 SYDVKM. The CDR3 is CAAGPPADAYEQYF. The CDR3 DNA reads TGTGCCGCGGGGCCTCCGGCTGACGCCTACGAGCAGTACTTC.

This chain uses TRBV10-2 with TRBJ2-2; tentative D call: TRBD2 (5 bases). Germline V gives CDR1 WSHSY, CDR2 SAAADI. The ends were cut back, 2 bases at V and 10 bases at J, with 8 bases in the middle. The length of the CDR3 is 12 residues. The chain's CDR3 is CASSEPLAELFF. The CDR3 nucleotides read TGCGCCAGCAGTGAGCCTCTAGCGGAGCTGTTTTTT.

The chain recombines TRBV11-3 with TRBJ2-1; TRBD1 or TRBD2 may be the D gene (6 bases each). The germline CDR1 and CDR2 sequences are SGHNT and YENEEA. Trimming took off 5 bases at V and 4 bases at J, with 18 bases between the two ends. The CDR3 length is 16 residues. CDR3 sequence reads: CASSLVRGDPYNEQFF. The CDR3 coding sequence is TGTGCCAGCAGCCTAGTAAGGGGGGACCCGTACAATGAGCAGTTCTTC.

The chain has TRBV5-1 and TRBJ1-4; perhaps TRBD1 as D (5 bases). The CDR3 totals 15 residues. CDR1 and CDR2 (germline): SGHRS, YFSETQ. Trimming removed 4 bases at V and 4 bases at J, with 14 bases between. The DNA of the CDR3 is TGCGCCAGCAGCCTGGGCGGGGGGAGTAATGAAAAACTGTTTTTT. Translating gives CASSLGGGSNEKLFF. The full variable domain, with the rest looked up from reference TRBV5-1 and TRBJ1-4, is KAGVTQTPRYLIKTRGQQVTLSCSPISGHRSVSWYQQTPGQGLQFLFEYFSETQRNKGNFPGRFSGRQFSNSRSEMNVSTLELGDSALYLCASSLGGGSNEKLFFGSGTQLSVL.

This chain uses TRBV5-4 with TRBJ1-5, with D possibly TRBD1 on 6 matching bases. The CDR3 spans 16 residues. Trimming cost V 3 bases and J 2 bases, with 15 bases left between them. Germline V lookup: CDR1 SGHNT, CDR2 YYREEE (reference sequence). CDR3 in DNA: TGTGCCAGCAGCTCAGGAAGCCCAGGGGGCAATCAGCCCCAGCATTTT. This gives the protein CASSSGSPGGNQPQHF.

The gene calls are TRBV6-5 and TRBJ1-2, with 7 positions matching TRBD1. This CDR3 has 13 amino acids. The junction had 7 bases not matched to a gene; V was cut back by 5 bases and J by 7 bases. CDR1 and CDR2 (germline): MNHEY, SVGAGI. The CDR3 DNA reads as TGTGCCAGCAGTCCTGACAGGGTCAGTGGCTACACCTTC. Translation gives CASSPDRVSGYTF.